The clone carrying this T cell receptor (beta chain) was recorded a few times. The antigen is unknown. One entry per CDR3 protein, called by TCRdb with MiXCR from the 5' RACE reads. The table lists roughly 110,000 distinct CDR3 sequences, around 8.6% of them singletons. This record belongs to a study of T cells after yellow fever vaccination. The study's findings and limits: Only a small proportion of the clonotypes turned up in both the CD4 and the CD8 compartments, likely arising from convergent recombination. The booster response re-showed most primary clones: around 96% CD4, around 85% CD8. The secondary response peaked faster, at day 5 versus 15, but was weaker.

Germline trimming cut 0 bases from V and 8 bases from J; bases unmatched to any gene: 3. CDR3 length equals 14 residues. The germline CDR1 and CDR2 sequences are MNHEY and SVGAGI. This receptor was taken from a man under 40 who received the YFV17D yellow fever vaccine. Source: CD8+ T cells sorted from PBMCs, taken 45 days after the yellow fever booster vaccination. This chain connects TRBV6-5 to TRBJ2-1, with TRBD2 matching 8 bases. The CDR3 bases are TGTGCCAGCAGTTACTCGCCCGGGGGGGATGAGCAGTTCTTC. Its translation: CASSYSPGGDEQFF.